This TCR beta chain was sequenced during a study of OX40 agonist ivuxolimab in advanced cancers. Study at large: Every 2 weeks, patients got intravenous ivuxolimab at one of six dose levels (0.01-10 mg/kg).

General study results and limits: Some patients who did not respond also had low normalized T-cell clonal expansion.

The CDR3 covers 16 residues. Per the germline V gene, CDR1 is SGDLS and CDR2 is YYNGEE. The ends were cut back, 2 bases at V and 1 base at J, with 14 bases in the middle. Notes on this clone: The target antigen is unknown.

Clones were sequenced by immunoSEQ multiplex PCR, and TCRdb holds only the in-frame ones, with some missing. This table holds 45,000 to 55,000 clones, 83% found once. The rearrangement uses TRBV9 and TRBJ2-3; D assignment may be TRBD1 or TRBD2 (5 bases each). The input for sequencing was CD4+ or CD8+ T cells sorted from blood, taken in a trial of the OX40 agonist ivuxolimab. This receptor was obtained from an adult with an advanced solid tumor such as melanoma, head and neck, liver or kidney cancer. The CDR3 is CASSVTRGVGTDTQYF. The CDR3 DNA is TGTGCCAGCAGCGTCACGAGGGGCGTTGGCACAGATACGCAGTATTTT.